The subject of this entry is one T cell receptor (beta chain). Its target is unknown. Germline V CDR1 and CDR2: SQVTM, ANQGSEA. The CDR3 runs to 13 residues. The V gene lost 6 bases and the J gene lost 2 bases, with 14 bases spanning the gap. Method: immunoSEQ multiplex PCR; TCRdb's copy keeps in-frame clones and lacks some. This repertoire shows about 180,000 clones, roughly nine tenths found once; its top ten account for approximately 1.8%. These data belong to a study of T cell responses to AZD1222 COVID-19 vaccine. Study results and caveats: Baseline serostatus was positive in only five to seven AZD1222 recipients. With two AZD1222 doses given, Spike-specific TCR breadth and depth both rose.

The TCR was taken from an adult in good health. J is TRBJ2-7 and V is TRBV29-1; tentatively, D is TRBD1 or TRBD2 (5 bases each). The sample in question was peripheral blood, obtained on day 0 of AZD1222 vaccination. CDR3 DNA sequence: TGCAGCGTCGGGGCTAGCAGTACCTACGAGCAGTACTTC. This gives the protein CSVGASSTYEQYF.